This T cell receptor beta chain emerged from a study of molecular identifiers for immune sequencing clone quantification. Broader study findings: Clones that exceeded 20 RNA copies held over 98% of effector molecules, yet under 1% in naive cells.

Per the germline V gene, CDR1 is MNHEY and CDR2 is SMNVEV (reference sequence). The CDR3 consists of 14 residues. V dropped 7 bases and J dropped 6; count of bases not matched to a gene: 6. In preparing bulk TCR libraries, previously described methods and listed TCR primers were used. Using its own MiXCR run on the PCR reads, TCRdb lists one record per CDR3 protein. The sample has some 320,000 distinct CDR3 sequences; over 20% are singletons. Based on a CD8+CD4-CCR7+CD45RA+ profile, naive CD8 T cells were sorted. This clonotype was recorded many times. What it binds is not known. The chain carries TRBV27 and TRBJ1-6; 7 nucleotides agree with TRBD1. The receptor comes from a human donor in good health. Some libraries in this study had Jurkat cell RNA spiked in. The source material was naive CD8+ T cells from blood, with Jurkat cell RNA spiked in. The subset was: FACS-sorted CD8+CD4-CCR7+CD45RA+ naive T cells. The CDR3 nucleotides are TGTGCCAGCACTCCGGGACAGCTTAATTCACCCCTCCACTTT. Protein: CASTPGQLNSPLHF.